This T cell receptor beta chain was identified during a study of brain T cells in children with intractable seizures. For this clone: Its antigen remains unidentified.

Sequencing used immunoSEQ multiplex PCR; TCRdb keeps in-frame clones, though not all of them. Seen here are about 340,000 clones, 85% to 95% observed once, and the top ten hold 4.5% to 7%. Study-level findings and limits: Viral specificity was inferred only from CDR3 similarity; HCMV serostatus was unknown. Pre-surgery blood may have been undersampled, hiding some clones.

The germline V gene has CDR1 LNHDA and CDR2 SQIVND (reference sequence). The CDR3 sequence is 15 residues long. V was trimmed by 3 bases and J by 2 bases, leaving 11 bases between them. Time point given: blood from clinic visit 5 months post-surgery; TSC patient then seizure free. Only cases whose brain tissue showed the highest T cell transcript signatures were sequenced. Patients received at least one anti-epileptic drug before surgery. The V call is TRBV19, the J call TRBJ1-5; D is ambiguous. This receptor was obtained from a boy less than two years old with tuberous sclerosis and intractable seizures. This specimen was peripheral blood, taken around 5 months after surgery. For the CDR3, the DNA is TGTGCCAGTAGTATGCCTGGTCGGGGCAATCAGCCCCAGCATTTT. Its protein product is CASSMPGRGNQPQHF.